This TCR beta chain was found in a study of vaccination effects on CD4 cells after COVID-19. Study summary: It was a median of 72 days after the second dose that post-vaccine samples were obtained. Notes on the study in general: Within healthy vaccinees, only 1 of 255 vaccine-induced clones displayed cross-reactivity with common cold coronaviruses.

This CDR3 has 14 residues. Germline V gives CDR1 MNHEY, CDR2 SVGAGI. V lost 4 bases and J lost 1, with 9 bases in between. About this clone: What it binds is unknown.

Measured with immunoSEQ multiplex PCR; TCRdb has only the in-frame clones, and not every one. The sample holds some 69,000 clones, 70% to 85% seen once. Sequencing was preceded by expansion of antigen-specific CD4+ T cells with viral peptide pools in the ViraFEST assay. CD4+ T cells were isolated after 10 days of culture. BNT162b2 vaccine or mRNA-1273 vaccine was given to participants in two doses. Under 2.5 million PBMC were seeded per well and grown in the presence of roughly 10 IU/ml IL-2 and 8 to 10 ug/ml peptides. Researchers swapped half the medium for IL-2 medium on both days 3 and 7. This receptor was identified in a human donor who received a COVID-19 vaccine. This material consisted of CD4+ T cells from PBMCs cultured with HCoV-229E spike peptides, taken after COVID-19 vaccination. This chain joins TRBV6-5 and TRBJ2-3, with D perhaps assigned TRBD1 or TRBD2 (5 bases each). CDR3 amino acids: CASSFRDGTDTQYF. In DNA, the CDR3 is TGTGCCAGCAGTTTCCGGGACGGCACAGATACGCAGTATTTT.